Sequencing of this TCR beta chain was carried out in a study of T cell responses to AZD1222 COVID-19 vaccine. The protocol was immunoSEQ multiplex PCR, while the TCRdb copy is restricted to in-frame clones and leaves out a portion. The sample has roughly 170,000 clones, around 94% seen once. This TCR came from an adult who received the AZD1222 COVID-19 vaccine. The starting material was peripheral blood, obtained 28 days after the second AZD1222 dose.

The CDR3 sequence: CASSYSQRGYNEQFF. The CDR3 bases are TGTGCCAGCAGTTACTCCCAGCGGGGCTACAATGAGCAGTTCTTC. This chain connects TRBV6-2 or TRBV6-3 to TRBJ2-1; 7 nucleotides agree with TRBD2. CDR3 length: 15 residues. CDR1 MNHEY and CDR2 SVGEGT come from the germline V gene. Trimming cost V 0 bases and J 3 bases; bases outside gene matches: 2.